Following are 25 T cell receptor beta chains from one sample sequenced in a study of T cells of healthy individuals. TCRdb called the 5' RACE reads again in MiXCR, with one record for every CDR3 protein. Of tens of thousands of distinct CDR3 sequences in the sample, around 5.1% were seen once. The receptors shown here come from a female donor in good health.

This rearrangement joins TRBV10-3 to TRBJ1-3, with D uncertain. The ends were cut back, 4 bases at V and 2 bases at J, with 9 bases in the middle. The germline CDR1 and CDR2 sequences are ENHRY and SYGVKD. The CDR3 loop spans 14 amino acids. CDR3 sequence: CAISVGQTGNTIYF. The CDR3 DNA follows: TGTGCCATCAGTGTCGGTCAGACTGGAAACACCATATATTTT.

This clonotype occurred many times. The chain links TRBV10-3 to TRBJ2-3; 10 bases agree with TRBD1. This CDR3 region has 13 residues. V was pared by 6 bases and J by 8 bases, with 5 bases of the junction left unmatched. Per the germline V gene, CDR1 is ENHRY and CDR2 is SYGVKD. In nucleotides, the CDR3 is TGTGCCATCAGCGGACAGGGGGATGCTACGCAGTATTTT. Its protein product is CAISGQGDATQYF.

The sample holds many counts of this clonotype. The chain combines TRBV7-9 with TRBJ2-2; D gene ambiguous. The V gene's germline CDR1 is SEHNR and CDR2 FQNEAQ (reference sequence). The ends were cut back, 2 bases at V and 5 bases at J, with 6 bases in the middle. This CDR3 has 13 residues. The CDR3 region has the DNA TGTGCCAGCAGCTTATCCATTACCGGGGAGCTGTTTTTT. Translation gives CASSLSITGELFF.

This clonotype showed up many times. The CDR3 loop reads CASSGRTDTQYF. The CDR3 bases are TGCGCCAGCTCAGGGAGGACAGATACGCAGTATTTT. V gene TRBV5-1 combines with J gene TRBJ2-3, with a possible D match to TRBD2 (6 bases). From germline, CDR1 is SGHRS and CDR2 YFSETQ. The CDR3 runs 12 residues. The V gene lost 7 bases and the J gene lost 3 bases, with 9 bases spanning the gap.

The V call is TRBV6-5, the J call TRBJ1-6; the match to TRBD1 covers 7 bases. Germline V lookup: CDR1 MNHEY, CDR2 SVGAGI. This CDR3 is built from 15 residues. V dropped 7 bases and J dropped 7; count of bases not matched to a gene: 10. The CDR3 DNA follows: TGTGCCAGCACCATAGACAGGGCGAGGAATTCACCCCTCCACTTT. It translates to CASTIDRARNSPLHF.

The sample holds many counts of this clonotype. The V and J genes are TRBV10-3 and TRBJ2-5, with D perhaps being TRBD1 or TRBD2 (5 bases each). The CDR3 covers 17 residues. Germline CDR1 ENHRY, CDR2 SYGVKD. Trimming left V 3 bases short and J 0 bases short, with 17 bases between. DNA of the CDR3: TGTGCCATCAGTGAACCCCCGGGACCAACGTACCAAGAGACCCAGTACTTC. The encoded protein is CAISEPPGPTYQETQYF.

This clonotype was counted at least ten times. The V and J genes are TRBV12-3 or TRBV12-4 and TRBJ1-1, with a possible D match to TRBD1 (5 bases). V shed 5 bases and J shed 6 bases, with 13 bases lying between them. The CDR3 is 13 residues long. CDR3 sequence reads: CASSPTAVPEAFF. CDR3 DNA: TGTGCCAGCAGTCCGACAGCTGTGCCTGAAGCTTTCTTT.

The table lists this clonotype with many counts. This chain links TRBV14 with TRBJ2-5; D remains unclear. The V end was cut by 1 base, the J end by 5 bases, with 8 bases between. Germline values: CDR1 SGHDN, CDR2 FVKESK. The CDR3 contains 13 residues. DNA of the CDR3: TGTGCCAGCAGCCAAGCCCCTGGGGAGACCCAGTACTTC. Protein: CASSQAPGETQYF.

This chain links TRBV29-1 with TRBJ1-3; D gene uncertain. V was clipped by 6 bases and J by 1 base, with 7 bases between them. Per germline, CDR1 SQVTM and CDR2 ANQGSEA. There are 12 residues in the CDR3. The CDR3 sequence: CSVWASGNTIYF. In DNA form, the CDR3 reads TGCAGCGTCTGGGCATCTGGAAACACCATATATTTT. The complete variable domain, with remaining parts taken from reference TRBV29-1 and TRBJ1-3, reads SAVISQKPSRDICQRGTSLTIQCQVDSQVTMMFWYRQQPGQSLTLIATANQGSEATYESGFVIDKFPISRPNLTFSTLTVSNMSPEDSSIYLCSVWASGNTIYFGEGSWLTVV.

There are many counts of this clonotype. This chain connects TRBV25-1 to TRBJ2-3; 7 bases line up with TRBD2. Germline-derived CDR1 and CDR2 are MGHDK and SYGVNS. The CDR3 is made up of 13 amino acids. V shed 10 bases and J 4 bases; nucleotides not matched to a gene: 8. The CDR3 DNA follows: TGTGCCATCAAGGATGGGGGGGCAGATACGCAGTATTTT. Protein sequence: CAIKDGGADTQYF.

Many counts were recorded for this clonotype. J is TRBJ1-1 and V is TRBV29-1; 10 bases are a match to TRBD1. V gave up 7 bases and J gave up 4 bases; unmatched junction bases: 6. The V gene's germline CDR1 is SQVTM and CDR2 ANQGSEA. The CDR3 is made up of 13 amino acids. Here the CDR3 DNA reads TGCAGCGCAGGGACAGGGGTTCGCACTGAAGCTTTCTTT. Protein product: CSAGTGVRTEAFF.

This clonotype was detected many times. This chain connects TRBV7-9 to TRBJ2-1; maybe TRBD2 (6 bases). Trimming stripped 5 bases from V and 5 bases from J, with 19 bases between. The length of the CDR3 is 16 residues. CDR1 and CDR2 from the germline V gene are SEHNR and FQNEAQ (reference sequence). CDR3 nucleotide sequence: TGTGCCAGCAGCCTCCCGGGACTCCGGGCTCACAATGAGCAGTTCTTC. Translation: CASSLPGLRAHNEQFF.

At least ten counts were recorded for this clonotype. V is TRBV7-2 and J is TRBJ2-1, with D perhaps TRBD1 (5 bases). The CDR3 consists of 13 residues. Germline V gene lookup returns CDR1 SGHTA and CDR2 FQGNSA. The V and J ends lost 5 bases and 8 bases respectively, with 13 bases between them. CDR3 sequence: CASSPGKGHEQFF. For the CDR3, the DNA is TGTGCCAGCAGCCCAGGTAAGGGGCATGAGCAGTTCTTC.

This clonotype was counted at least ten times. The gene calls are TRBV7-2 and TRBJ1-4, with 7 bases lining up with TRBD1. The germline gives CDR1 SGHTA, CDR2 FQGNSA. Trimming took 4 bases from V and 3 from J; bases not matched to a gene: 2. CDR3 length equals 14 residues. The CDR3 sequence is CASSWTGANEKLFF. For the CDR3, the DNA is TGTGCCAGCAGCTGGACAGGCGCTAATGAAAAACTGTTTTTT.

This clonotype has only a few counts. The chain couples TRBV7-8 to TRBJ1-1; D perhaps matches TRBD1 (5 bases). Germline V gene lookup returns CDR1 SGHVS and CDR2 FQNEAQ. V was shortened by 0 bases and J by 2 bases, with 16 bases between the two germline ends. The CDR3 spans 17 residues. This chain's CDR3 is CASSLAAPGTPNTEAFF. The CDR3 bases are TGTGCCAGCAGCTTAGCCGCTCCCGGGACGCCCAACACTGAAGCTTTCTTT.

The sample holds many counts of this clonotype. The chain recombines TRBV28 with TRBJ2-7; D uncertain. Germline lookup yields CDR1 MDHEN and CDR2 SYDVKM. This CDR3 is 13 amino acids long. The V end lost 5 bases, the J end lost 2 bases, and 10 bases lay between the germline ends. CDR3 region: CASSQTDTYEQYF. CDR3 in DNA: TGTGCCAGCAGTCAGACGGATACCTACGAGCAGTACTTC.

This clonotype has at least ten counts. This chain connects TRBV10-3 to TRBJ1-2; tentative D call: TRBD1 (5 bases). Germline values: CDR1 ENHRY, CDR2 SYGVKD. This CDR3 has 13 residues. With 2 bases removed from V and 7 bases from J, the gap between germline ends came to 11 bases. The CDR3 DNA sequence: TGTGCCATCAGTGAGATCAGGGACCCTGGCTACACCTTC. Its protein product is CAISEIRDPGYTF.

This clonotype has a count of ten or more. One end of the junction does not line up with germline, which may come from a read error. The chain carries TRBV7-7 and TRBJ2-1; 8 nucleotides match TRBD1. This CDR3 comprises 17 residues. CDR1 is SSHAT and CDR2 is FNYEAQ in the germline V gene (reference sequence). CDR3 amino acids: CASSPRTGTGSYNEQFF. CDR3 nucleotides: TGTGCTAGCAGCCCCCGGACAGGGACGGGCTCCTACAATGAGCAGTTCTTC. The full variable domain, in which reference TRBV7-7 and TRBJ2-1 provide the parts outside the CDR3, is GAGVSQSPRYKVTKRGQDVTLRCDPISSHATLYWYQQALGQGPEFLTYFNYEAQPDKSGLPSDRFSAERPEGSISTLTIQRTEQRDSAMYRCASSPRTGTGSYNEQFFGPGTRLTVL.

This clonotype was recorded many times. The chain joins TRBV20-1 to TRBJ2-3; D is perhaps TRBD2 (6 bases). The CDR3 contains 14 residues. The V end was cut by 7 bases, the J end by 2 bases, with 16 bases between. Germline assignment: CDR1 DFQATT and CDR2 SNEGSKA (reference sequence). The CDR3 DNA sequence: TGCAGTGGTCGGCGAGGCGGGGCCACAGATACGCAGTATTTT. Protein sequence: CSGRRGGATDTQYF.

In regard to this clonotype: A read error may be the cause here, since a much bigger clone is one base away. The genes are TRBV4-3 and TRBJ1-4; TRBD1 matches at 7 bases. CDR3 length: 15 residues. Germline V gene data show CDR1 as LGHNA and CDR2 as YSLEER. V lost 3 bases and J lost 8; bases outside the gene matches: 9. The chain's CDR3 is CASSHYGTVGEKLFF. For the CDR3, the DNA is TGCGCCAGCAGCCATTATGGGACAGTGGGGGAAAAACTGTTTTTT.

This clonotype was picked up a small number of times. The chain uses TRBV4-1 and TRBJ1-1; no reliable D call. The CDR3 runs to 14 residues. V was cut by 1 base and J by 1 base, with 7 bases left in between. The germline V gene encodes CDR1 MGHRA and CDR2 YSYEKL. CDR3 sequence reads: CASSQVFRNTEAFF. CDR3 in DNA: TGCGCCAGCAGCCAAGTATTTAGGAACACTGAAGCTTTCTTT.

This clonotype was observed a handful of times. The J gene is TRBJ1-2, the V gene TRBV4-3, with a possible D match to TRBD1 (5 bases). Germline loops: CDR1 LGHNA, CDR2 YSLEER. V was clipped by 0 bases and J by 2 bases, with 10 bases between them. The CDR3 loop spans 15 amino acids. CDR3 bases: TGCGCCAGCAGCCAAGACCAGGGCGGGAACTATGGCTACACCTTC. Protein sequence: CASSQDQGGNYGYTF.

Many counts were recorded for this clonotype. The chain links TRBV18 to TRBJ2-1, with D hard to call. The V gene's germline CDR1 is KGHSH and CDR2 LQKENI. CDR3 length: 15 amino acids. V lost 3 bases to trimming and J lost 2 bases, with 11 bases between them. CDR3 sequence: CASSPSVYPYNEQFF. Written as DNA, the CDR3 is TGTGCCAGCTCACCCTCCGTATACCCCTACAATGAGCAGTTCTTC.

To note about this clonotype: A much larger clonotype is one base distant, so this may be a read error. The chain combines TRBV10-3 with TRBJ2-5; 7 bases fit TRBD2. The CDR3 extends over 16 amino acids. Germline V gene sequence: CDR1 ENHRY, CDR2 SYGVKD. The CDR3 loop reads CAISEGGGGLQETKYF. The DNA for the CDR3 is TGTGCCATCAGTGAAGGTGGCGGGGGACTTCAAGAGACCAAGTACTTC.

There are a few counts of this clonotype. This chain connects TRBV7-2 to TRBJ1-4; the match to TRBD1 covers 8 bases. Trimming at V came to 5 bases and at J to 8 bases, leaving 7 bases not matched to a gene. The CDR3 spans 14 residues. Germline V gene lookup returns CDR1 SGHTA and CDR2 FQGNSA. DNA of the CDR3: TGTGCCAGCAGCACAGACAGGGGATCGGAAAAACTGTTTTTT. Amino acids: CASSTDRGSEKLFF.